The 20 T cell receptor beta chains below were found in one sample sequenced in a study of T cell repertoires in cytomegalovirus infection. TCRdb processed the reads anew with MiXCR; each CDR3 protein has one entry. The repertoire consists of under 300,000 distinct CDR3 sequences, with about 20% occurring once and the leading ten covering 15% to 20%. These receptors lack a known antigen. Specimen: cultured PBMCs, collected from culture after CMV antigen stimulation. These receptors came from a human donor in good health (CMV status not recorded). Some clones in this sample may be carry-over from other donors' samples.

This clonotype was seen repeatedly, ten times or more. The DNA for the CDR3 is TGTGCCAGCAGCTTCTTGGGGGCAGACTTCTACGAGCAGTACTTC. It translates to CASSFLGADFYEQYF. The rearrangement uses TRBV7-2 and TRBJ2-7; D might be TRBD1 (6 bases). CDR3 size: 15 residues. Germline CDR1 is SGHTA and CDR2 is FQGNSA. V was clipped by 3 bases and J by 3 bases, with 15 bases between them. The full variable domain, with the rest looked up from reference TRBV7-2 and TRBJ2-7, is GAGVSQSPSNKVTEKGKDVELRCDPISGHTALYWYRQSLGQGLEFLIYFQGNSAPDKSGLPSDRFSAERTGGSVSTLTIQRTQQEDSAVYLCASSFLGADFYEQYFGPGTRLTVT.

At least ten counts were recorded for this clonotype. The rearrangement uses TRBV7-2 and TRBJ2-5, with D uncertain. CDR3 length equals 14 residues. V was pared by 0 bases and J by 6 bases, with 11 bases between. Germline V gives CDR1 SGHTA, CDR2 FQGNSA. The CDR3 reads CASSLAASSKTQYF. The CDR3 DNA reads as TGTGCCAGCAGCTTAGCGGCTAGTTCCAAGACCCAGTACTTC.

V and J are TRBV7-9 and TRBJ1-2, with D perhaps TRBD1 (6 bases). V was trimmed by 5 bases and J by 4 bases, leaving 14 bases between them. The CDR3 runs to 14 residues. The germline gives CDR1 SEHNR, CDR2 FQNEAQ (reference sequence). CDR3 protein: CASSPIQGTYGYTF. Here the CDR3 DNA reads TGTGCCAGCAGCCCGATACAGGGTACCTATGGCTACACCTTC.

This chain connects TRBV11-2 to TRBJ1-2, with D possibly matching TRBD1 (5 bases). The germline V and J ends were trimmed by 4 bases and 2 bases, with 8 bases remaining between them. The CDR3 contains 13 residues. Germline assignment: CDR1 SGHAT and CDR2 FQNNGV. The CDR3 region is CASSSRDNYGYTF. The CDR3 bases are TGTGCCAGCAGCTCACGGGACAACTATGGCTACACCTTC.

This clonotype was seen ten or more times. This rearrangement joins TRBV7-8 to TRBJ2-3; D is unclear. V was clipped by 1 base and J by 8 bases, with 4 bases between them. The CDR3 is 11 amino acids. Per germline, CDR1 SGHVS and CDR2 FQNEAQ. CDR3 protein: CASSLESTQYF. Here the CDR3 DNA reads TGTGCCAGCAGCTTAGAGAGTACGCAGTATTTT.

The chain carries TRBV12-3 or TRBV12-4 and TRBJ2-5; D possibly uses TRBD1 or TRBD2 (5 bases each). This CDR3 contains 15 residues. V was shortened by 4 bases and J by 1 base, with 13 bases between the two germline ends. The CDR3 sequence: CASSSQEGPQETQYF. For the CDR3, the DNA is TGTGCCAGCAGTTCTCAAGAGGGGCCCCAAGAGACCCAGTACTTC.

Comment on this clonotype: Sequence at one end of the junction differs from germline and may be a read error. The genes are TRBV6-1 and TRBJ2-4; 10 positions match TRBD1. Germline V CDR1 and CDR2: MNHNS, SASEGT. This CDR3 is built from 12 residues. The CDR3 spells CASSTPTGGPHF. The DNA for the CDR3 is TGTGCCAGCAGTACCCCGACAGGGGGCCCGCACTTC.

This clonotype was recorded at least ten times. CDR3 sequence: CASRFPDGYTGELFF. The CDR3 DNA reads as TGTGCCAGCAGGTTCCCGGACGGATACACCGGGGAGCTGTTTTTT. The rearrangement links TRBV12-3 or TRBV12-4 to TRBJ2-2; D is uncertain. This CDR3 has 15 residues. Trimming shortened V by 6 bases and J by 3 bases, and 14 bases separated the two germline ends.

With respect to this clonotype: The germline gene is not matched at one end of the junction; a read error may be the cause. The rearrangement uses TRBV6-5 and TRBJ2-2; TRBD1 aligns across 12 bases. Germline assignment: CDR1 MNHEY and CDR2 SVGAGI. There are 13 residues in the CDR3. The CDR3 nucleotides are TGTGCCAGCAGTCCCAGGGGGACAGGGGGCACCTGTTTT. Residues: CASSPRGTGGTCF.

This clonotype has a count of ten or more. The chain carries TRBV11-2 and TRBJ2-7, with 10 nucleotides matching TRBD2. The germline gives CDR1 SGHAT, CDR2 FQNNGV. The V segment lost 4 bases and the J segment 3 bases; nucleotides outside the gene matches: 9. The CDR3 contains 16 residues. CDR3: CASSSEVLAGIYEQYF. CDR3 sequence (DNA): TGTGCCAGCAGCTCCGAGGTACTAGCGGGAATCTACGAGCAGTACTTC.

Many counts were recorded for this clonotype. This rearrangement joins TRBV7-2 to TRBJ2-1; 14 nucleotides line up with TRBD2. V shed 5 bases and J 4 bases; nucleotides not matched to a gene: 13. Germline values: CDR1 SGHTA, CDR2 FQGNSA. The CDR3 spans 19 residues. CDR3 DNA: TGTGCCAGCAGCCCCCCGGGACTAGCGGGGGCCGGGGGATACAATGAGCAGTTCTTC. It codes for CASSPPGLAGAGGYNEQFF.

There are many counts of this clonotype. The DNA of the CDR3 is TGTGCCAGTAGGCCCAGGGAGAACACTGAAGCTTTCTTT. Protein product: CASRPRENTEAFF. The rearrangement links TRBV19 to TRBJ1-1; tentatively, D is TRBD1 (5 bases). Trimming took off 6 bases at V and 1 base at J, with 9 bases between the two ends. Germline V lookup: CDR1 LNHDA, CDR2 SQIVND (reference sequence). The CDR3 runs 13 residues.

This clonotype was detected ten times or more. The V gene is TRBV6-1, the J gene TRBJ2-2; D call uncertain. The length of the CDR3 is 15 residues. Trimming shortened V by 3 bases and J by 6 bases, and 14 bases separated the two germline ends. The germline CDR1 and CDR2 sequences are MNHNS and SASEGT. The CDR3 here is CASSDQSVISGELFF. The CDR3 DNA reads TGTGCCAGCAGTGATCAGTCCGTCATATCCGGGGAGCTGTTTTTT.

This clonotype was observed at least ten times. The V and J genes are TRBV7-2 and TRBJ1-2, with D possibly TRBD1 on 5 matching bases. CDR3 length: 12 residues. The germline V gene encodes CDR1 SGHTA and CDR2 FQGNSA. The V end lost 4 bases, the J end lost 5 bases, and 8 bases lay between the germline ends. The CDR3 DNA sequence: TGTGCCAGCAGCTCGCCAGGGTATGGCTACACCTTC. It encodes CASSSPGYGYTF.

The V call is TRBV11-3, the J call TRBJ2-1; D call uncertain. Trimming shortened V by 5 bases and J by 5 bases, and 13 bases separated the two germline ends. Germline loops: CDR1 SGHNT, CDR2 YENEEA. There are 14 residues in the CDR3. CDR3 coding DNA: TGTGCCAGCAGCCCCACCCGCCCTCACAATGAGCAGTTCTTC. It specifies CASSPTRPHNEQFF. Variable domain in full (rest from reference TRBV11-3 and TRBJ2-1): EAGVVQSPRYKIIEKKQPVAFWCNPISGHNTLYWYLQNLGQGPELLIRYENEEAVDDSQLPKDRFSAERLKGVDSTLKIQPAELGDSAVYLCASSPTRPHNEQFFGPGTRLTVL.

This CDR3 is CASSRYASEQFF. The CDR3 DNA is TGTGCCAGCAGCCGATATGCGAGTGAGCAGTTCTTC. V and J are TRBV6-2 or TRBV6-3 and TRBJ2-1, with unresolved D. The CDR3 sequence is 12 residues long. CDR1 is MNHEY and CDR2 is SVGEGT in the germline V gene. V was clipped by 6 bases and J by 9 bases, with 12 bases between them.

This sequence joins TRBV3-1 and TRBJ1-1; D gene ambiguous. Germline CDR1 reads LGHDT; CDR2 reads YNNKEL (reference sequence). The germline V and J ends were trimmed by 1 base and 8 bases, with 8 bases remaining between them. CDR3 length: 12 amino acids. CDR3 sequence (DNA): TGTGCCAGCAGCCAAGGCTCCTCCGAAGCTTTCTTT. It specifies CASSQGSSEAFF.

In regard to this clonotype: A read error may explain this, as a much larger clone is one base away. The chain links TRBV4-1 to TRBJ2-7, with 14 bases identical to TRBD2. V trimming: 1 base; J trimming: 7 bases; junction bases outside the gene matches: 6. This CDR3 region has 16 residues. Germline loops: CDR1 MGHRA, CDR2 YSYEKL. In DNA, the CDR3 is TGCGCCAGCAGCCAAGGGACTAGCGGGAGGCCTCGGGAGCAGTACGTC. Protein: CASSQGTSGRPREQYV.

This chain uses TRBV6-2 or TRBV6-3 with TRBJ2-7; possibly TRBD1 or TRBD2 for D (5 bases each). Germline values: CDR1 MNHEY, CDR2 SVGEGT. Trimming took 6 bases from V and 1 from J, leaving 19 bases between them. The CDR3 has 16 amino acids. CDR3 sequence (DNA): TGTGCCAGCAGCGGGACCTCTCTCTGGGCGTCCTACGAGCAGTACGTC. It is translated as CASSGTSLWASYEQYV.

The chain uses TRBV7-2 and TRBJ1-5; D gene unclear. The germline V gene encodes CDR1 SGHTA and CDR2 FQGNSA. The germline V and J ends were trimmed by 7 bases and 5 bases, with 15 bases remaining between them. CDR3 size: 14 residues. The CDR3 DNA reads TGTGCCAGCACTTCGGGTTCGGGAGATCAGCCCCAGCATTTT. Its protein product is CASTSGSGDQPQHF.